This paragraph covers one T cell receptor beta chain sequence. This sample stems from a study of shared clonotypes between healthy human individuals. V was trimmed by 2 bases and J by 2 bases, leaving 12 bases between them. Germline V gene sequence: CDR1 SGHAT, CDR2 FQNNGV. The CDR3 runs 15 residues. Profiling relied on immunoSEQ multiplex PCR, and the TCRdb table lists in-frame clones only, not all of them. The sample yields about 1.4 million clones, around 97% seen once. The source of this sequence is a man aged 25 to 40 in good health. Sequencing used naive CD4+ T cells sorted from blood. This sample's subset: CD45RA+ positively selected. This chain connects TRBV11-2 to TRBJ2-5; no firm D call. The CDR3 loop reads CASSLHFWGQETQYF. CDR3 coding DNA: TGTGCCAGCAGCTTACACTTCTGGGGACAAGAGACCCAGTACTTC.